This TCR beta chain was profiled in a study of blood T cell repertoires in COVID-19. Libraries were prepared by immunoSEQ multiplex PCR; TCRdb keeps only in-frame clonotypes and omits some of them. Here the sample spans around 100,000 clones, roughly 85% being singletons. Sequencing was performed on peripheral blood. This receptor was obtained from a human donor in a cohort sampled during active COVID-19.

The CDR3 region has the DNA TGTGCCAGCAGCGTAGCTACTTTCGATTCACCCCTCCACTTT. It specifies CASSVATFDSPLHF. The chain employs TRBV9 and TRBJ1-6; no reliable D call. Between the trimmed V and J ends, which lost 0 bases and 8 bases, there was a span of 9 bases. The CDR3 contains 14 residues. Germline CDR1 SGDLS, CDR2 YYNGEE.